The source of this T cell receptor beta chain is a study of cytomegalovirus exposure and HLA in healthy donors. On the study more broadly: Unique TCRs from HLA-typed donors, approximately 80 million of them, were held in an early data release.

Whole-study results and caveats: Several top significant clusters appeared, in a later analysis, to be linked to common viral pathogens. Later work found most CMV-associated TCR beta chains apparently HLA-restricted. Whilst most TCR sequences proved rare, a subset of public TCRs occurred across many donors.

The study ran its PCR with 60 Vbeta and 13 Jbeta primers. Clones were sequenced by immunoSEQ multiplex PCR, and TCRdb holds only the in-frame ones, with some missing. Here the sample table reports 150,000 or so clones. To note about this clone: Its antigen is currently unknown.

With V trimmed by 1 base and J by 6 bases, 8 bases remained unmatched. CDR1 is SGHNT, CDR2 YENEEA, per germline. The length of the CDR3 is 15 residues. This chain uses TRBV11-3 with TRBJ1-1, with TRBD1 matching 7 bases. This receptor was taken from a man between 18 and 29 years old in good health and CMV-seronegative. The sample was PBMCs. For the CDR3, the DNA is TGTGCCAGCAGCTTAGTATTCGGGACAGATCCTGAAGCTTTCTTT. This codes for CASSLVFGTDPEAFF. Full variable domain (remainder filled in from reference TRBV11-3 and TRBJ1-1): EAGVVQSPRYKIIEKKQPVAFWCNPISGHNTLYWYLQNLGQGPELLIRYENEEAVDDSQLPKDRFSAERLKGVDSTLKIQPAELGDSAVYLCASSLVFGTDPEAFFGQGTRLTVV.